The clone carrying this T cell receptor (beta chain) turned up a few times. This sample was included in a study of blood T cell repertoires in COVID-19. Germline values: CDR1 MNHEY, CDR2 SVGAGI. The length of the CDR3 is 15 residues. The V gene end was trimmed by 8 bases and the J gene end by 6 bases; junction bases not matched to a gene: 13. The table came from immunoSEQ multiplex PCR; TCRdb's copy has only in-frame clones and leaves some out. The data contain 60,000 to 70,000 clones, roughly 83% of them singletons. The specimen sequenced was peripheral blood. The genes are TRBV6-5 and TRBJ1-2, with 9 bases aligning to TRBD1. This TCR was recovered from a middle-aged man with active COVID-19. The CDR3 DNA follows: TGTGCCAGCTGGTGGCCGGGACAGGGAAGGAATGGCTACACCTTC. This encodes CASWWPGQGRNGYTF.